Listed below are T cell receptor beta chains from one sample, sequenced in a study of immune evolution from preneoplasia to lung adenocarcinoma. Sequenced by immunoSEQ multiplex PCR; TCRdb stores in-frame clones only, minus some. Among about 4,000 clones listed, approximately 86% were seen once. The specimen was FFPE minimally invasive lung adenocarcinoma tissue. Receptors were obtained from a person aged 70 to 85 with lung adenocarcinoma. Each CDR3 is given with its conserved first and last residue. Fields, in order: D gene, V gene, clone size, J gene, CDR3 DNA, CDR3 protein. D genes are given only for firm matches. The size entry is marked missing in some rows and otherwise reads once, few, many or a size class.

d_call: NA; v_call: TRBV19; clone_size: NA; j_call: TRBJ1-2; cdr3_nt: TGTGCCAGTAGTCCCAACGGTGGAGGAGGCTATGGCTACACCTTC; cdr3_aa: CASSPNGGGGYGYTF
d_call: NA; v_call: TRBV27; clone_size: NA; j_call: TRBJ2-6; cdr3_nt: TGTGCCAGCAGTTTTTTAGTTGAGGGAACCCCTGGGGCCAACGTCCTGACTTTC; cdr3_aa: CASSFLVEGTPGANVLTF
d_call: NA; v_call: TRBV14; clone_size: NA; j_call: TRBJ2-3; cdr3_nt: TGTGCCAGCAGCCAAGTTCTTCCCGGAAACACAGATACGCAGTATTTT; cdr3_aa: CASSQVLPGNTDTQYF
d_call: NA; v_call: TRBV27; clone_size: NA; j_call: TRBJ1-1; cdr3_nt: TGTGCCAGCAGTTTAGATGGGGGGATGAACACTGAAGCTTTCTTT; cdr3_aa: CASSLDGGMNTEAFF
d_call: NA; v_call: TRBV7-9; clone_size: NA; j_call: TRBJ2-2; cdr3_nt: TGTGCCAGCAGTTGGGAAACAGGGTCCACCGGGGAGCTGTTTTTT; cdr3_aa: CASSWETGSTGELFF
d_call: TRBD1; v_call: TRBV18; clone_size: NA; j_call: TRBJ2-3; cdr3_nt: TGTGCCAGCTCACCACAGGGGGCGGCAGATACGCAGTATTTT; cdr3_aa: CASSPQGAADTQYF
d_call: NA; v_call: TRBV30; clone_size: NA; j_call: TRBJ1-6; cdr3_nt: TGTGCACGGGACTCTTCAAGCTCCTATAATTCACCCCTCCACTTT; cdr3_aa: CARDSSSSYNSPLHF
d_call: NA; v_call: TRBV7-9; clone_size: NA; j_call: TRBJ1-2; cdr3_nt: TGTGCCAGCAGTTTTCCGACAGTTAACTATGGCTACACCTTC; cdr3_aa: CASSFPTVNYGYTF
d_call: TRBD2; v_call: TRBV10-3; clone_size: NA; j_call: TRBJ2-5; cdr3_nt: TGTGCCATCAGCGAGGGGACTAGCGTGAAGACCCAGTACTTC; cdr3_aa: CAISEGTSVKTQYF
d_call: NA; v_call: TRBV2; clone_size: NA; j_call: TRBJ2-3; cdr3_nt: TGTGCCAGCAGTGAGGGAGTTCTGGACACAGATACGCAGTATTTT; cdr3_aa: CASSEGVLDTDTQYF
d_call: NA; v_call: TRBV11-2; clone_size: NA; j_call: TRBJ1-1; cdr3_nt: TGTGCCAGCAGCTTCTACAGACACACTGAAGCTTTCTTT; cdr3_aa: CASSFYRHTEAFF
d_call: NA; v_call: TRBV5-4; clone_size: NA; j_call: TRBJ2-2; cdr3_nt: TGTGCCAGCAGTCGATCTGCCCACAGCAGGGGGGCGAGGACCGGGGAGCTGTTTTTT; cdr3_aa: CASSRSAHSRGARTGELFF
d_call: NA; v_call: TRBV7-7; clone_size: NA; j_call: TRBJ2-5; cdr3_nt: TGTGCTAGCAGCCCAGAGGTCCTGCAAGAGACCCAGTACTTC; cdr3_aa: CASSPEVLQETQYF
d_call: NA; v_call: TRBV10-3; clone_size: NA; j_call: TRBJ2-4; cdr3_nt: TGTGCCATCGGCATGGGGGACATTCAGTACTTC; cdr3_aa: CAIGMGDIQYF
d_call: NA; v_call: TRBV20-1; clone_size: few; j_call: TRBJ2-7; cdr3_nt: TGCAGTGCTCACCAAACCTACGAGCAGTACTTC; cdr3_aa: CSAHQTYEQYF
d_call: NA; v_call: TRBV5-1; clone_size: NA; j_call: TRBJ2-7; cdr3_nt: TGCGCCAGCAGTAGAGGACAGTCCCCTGGGGAGCAGTACTTC; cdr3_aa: CASSRGQSPGEQYF